This T cell receptor beta chain originates from a study of T cell responses to AZD1222 COVID-19 vaccine. The V gene lost 4 bases and the J gene lost 3 bases, with 7 bases spanning the gap. The CDR3 consists of 11 residues. Germline V gives CDR1 SQVTM, CDR2 ANQGSEA. Method: immunoSEQ multiplex PCR; TCRdb's copy keeps in-frame clones and lacks some. Among 80,000 or so clones listed, about 85% were seen once. The clonotype comes from an adult in good health. The source material was peripheral blood, sampled on day 0 of AZD1222 vaccination. This rearrangement joins TRBV29-1 to TRBJ2-7; D perhaps matches TRBD1 (5 bases). The CDR3 nucleotides read TGCAGCGTTGCTCAGGGCTACGAGCAGTACTTC. This translates into CSVAQGYEQYF.